This TCR beta chain was documented in a study of blood T cell repertoires in COVID-19. On the study more broadly: Both acute and convalescent COVID-19 samples were obtained from the United States, Italy and Spain.

The assay was immunoSEQ multiplex PCR, and TCRdb's table has in-frame clones only and misses some. The data hold 200,000 to 250,000 clones, with around 90% observed a single time. Clinical histories supplied by participants themselves formed the basis of cohort assignment. The TCR comes from a woman in her 30s who had been exposed to COVID-19. The sequenced sample was PBMCs or T cells enriched from blood (not recorded which).

The CDR3 spells CASSYGGAGGGQPQHF. In DNA form, the CDR3 reads TGTGCCAGCAGTTACGGAGGTGCAGGGGGCGGTCAGCCCCAGCATTTT. The gene calls are TRBV6-6 and TRBJ1-5; 8 bases map to TRBD1. V was pared by 2 bases and J by 6 bases, with 9 bases of the junction left unmatched. The CDR3 contains 16 residues. Germline V gene sequence: CDR1 MNHNY, CDR2 SVGAGI (reference sequence).